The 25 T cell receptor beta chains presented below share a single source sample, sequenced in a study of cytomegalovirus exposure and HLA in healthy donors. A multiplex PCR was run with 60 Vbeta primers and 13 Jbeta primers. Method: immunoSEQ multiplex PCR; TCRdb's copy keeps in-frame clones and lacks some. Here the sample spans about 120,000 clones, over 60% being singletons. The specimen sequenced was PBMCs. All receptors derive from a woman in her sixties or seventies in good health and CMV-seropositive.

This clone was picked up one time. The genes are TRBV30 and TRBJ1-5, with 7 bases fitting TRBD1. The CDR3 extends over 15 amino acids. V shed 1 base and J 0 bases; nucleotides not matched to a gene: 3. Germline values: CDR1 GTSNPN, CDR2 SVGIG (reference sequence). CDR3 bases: TGTGCCTGGAGTGAGGGGGCAGTTAGCAATCAGCCCCAGCATTTT. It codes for CAWSEGAVSNQPQHF.

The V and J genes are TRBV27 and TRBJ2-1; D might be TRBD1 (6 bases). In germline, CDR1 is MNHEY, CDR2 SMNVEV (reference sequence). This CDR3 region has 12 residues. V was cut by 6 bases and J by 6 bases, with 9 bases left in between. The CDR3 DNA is TGTGCCAGCAGAGGACAGCTCAATGAGCAGTTCTTC. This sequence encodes CASRGQLNEQFF.

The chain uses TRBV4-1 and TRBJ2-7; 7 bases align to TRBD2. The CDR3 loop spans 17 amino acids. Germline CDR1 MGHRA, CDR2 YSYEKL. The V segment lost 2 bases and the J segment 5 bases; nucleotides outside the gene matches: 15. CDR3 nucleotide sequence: TGCGCCAGCAGCCAACTGCAGGTGAGGGGTGCGGGGGACGAGCAGTACTTC. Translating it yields CASSQLQVRGAGDEQYF.

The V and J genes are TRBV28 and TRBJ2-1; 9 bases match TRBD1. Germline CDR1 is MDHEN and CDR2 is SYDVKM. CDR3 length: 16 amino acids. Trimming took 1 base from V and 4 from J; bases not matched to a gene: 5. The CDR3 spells CASSLYGQGFYNEQFF. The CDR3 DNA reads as TGTGCCAGCAGTTTATACGGACAGGGGTTTTACAATGAGCAGTTCTTC.

CDR3 coding DNA: TGTGCCAGCAGCTTAAGGAGGGTCTACGACGAGCAGTACTTC. The encoded protein is CASSLRRVYDEQYF. This chain connects TRBV11-2 to TRBJ2-5; a possible D gene is TRBD2 (6 bases). Gene TRBJ2-7 matches the end of the DNA better, so the J call may be wrong. CDR1 is SGHAT and CDR2 is FQNNGV in the germline V gene. The CDR3 is 14 residues long.

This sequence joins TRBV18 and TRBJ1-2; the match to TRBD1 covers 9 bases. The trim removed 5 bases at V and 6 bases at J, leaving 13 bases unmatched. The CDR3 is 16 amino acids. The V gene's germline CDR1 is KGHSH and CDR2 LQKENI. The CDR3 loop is CASSVDGTGRLDGYTF. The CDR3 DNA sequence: TGTGCCAGCTCAGTAGACGGGACAGGGAGGTTGGATGGCTACACCTTC.

In nucleotides, the CDR3 is TGTGCCTGTTCGGGACAGGGAGGTGGAAACACCATATATTTT. Protein sequence: CACSGQGGGNTIYF. The chain is built from TRBV30 and TRBJ1-3, with 9 positions matching TRBD1. This CDR3 is 14 amino acids long. V was pared by 6 bases and J by 3 bases, with 6 bases of the junction left unmatched. Germline V CDR1 and CDR2: GTSNPN, SVGIG (reference sequence).

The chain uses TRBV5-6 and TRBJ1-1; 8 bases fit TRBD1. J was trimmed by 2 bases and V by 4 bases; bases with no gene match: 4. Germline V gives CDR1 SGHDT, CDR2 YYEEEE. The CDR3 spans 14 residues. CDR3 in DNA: TGTGCCAGCAGCCTGGGACAGGCAAACACTGAAGCTTTCTTT. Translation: CASSLGQANTEAFF.

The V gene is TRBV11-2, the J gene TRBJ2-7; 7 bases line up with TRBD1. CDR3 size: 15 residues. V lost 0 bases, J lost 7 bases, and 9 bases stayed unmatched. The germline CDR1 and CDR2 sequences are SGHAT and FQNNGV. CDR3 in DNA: TGTGCCAGCAGCTTAGATCCACAGGGGCTTAGGGAGCAGTACTTC. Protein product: CASSLDPQGLREQYF.

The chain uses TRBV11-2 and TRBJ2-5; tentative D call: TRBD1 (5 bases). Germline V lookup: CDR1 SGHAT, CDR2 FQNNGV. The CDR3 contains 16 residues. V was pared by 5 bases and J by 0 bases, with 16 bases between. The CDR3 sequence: CASSTSPTDYQETQYF. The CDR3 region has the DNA TGTGCCAGCAGCACAAGCCCGACAGATTACCAAGAGACCCAGTACTTC.

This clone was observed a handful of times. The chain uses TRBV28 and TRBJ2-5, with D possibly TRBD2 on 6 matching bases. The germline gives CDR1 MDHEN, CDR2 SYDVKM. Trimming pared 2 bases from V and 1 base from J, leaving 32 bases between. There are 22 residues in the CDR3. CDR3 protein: CASSLEQKDWVEAGNLQETQYF. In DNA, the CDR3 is TGTGCCAGCAGTTTAGAGCAGAAAGACTGGGTGGAGGCGGGGAACCTCCAAGAGACCCAGTACTTC.

Written as DNA, the CDR3 is TGTGCCAGCAGCCCCAGCCCAGGGGGCGCGGAGACCCAGTACTTC. Amino acids: CASSPSPGGAETQYF. The genes are TRBV5-4 and TRBJ2-5; 8 nucleotides line up with TRBD1. The CDR3 loop spans 15 amino acids. Germline V gene lookup returns CDR1 SGHNT and CDR2 YYREEE (reference sequence). The junction had 10 bases not matched to a gene; V was cut back by 4 bases and J by 5 bases.

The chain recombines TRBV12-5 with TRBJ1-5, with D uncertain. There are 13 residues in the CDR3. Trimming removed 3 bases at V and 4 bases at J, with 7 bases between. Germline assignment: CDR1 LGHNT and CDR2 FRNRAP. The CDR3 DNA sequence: TGTGCTAGTGGTTTTGGCAGAAATCAGCCCCAGCATTTT. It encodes CASGFGRNQPQHF.

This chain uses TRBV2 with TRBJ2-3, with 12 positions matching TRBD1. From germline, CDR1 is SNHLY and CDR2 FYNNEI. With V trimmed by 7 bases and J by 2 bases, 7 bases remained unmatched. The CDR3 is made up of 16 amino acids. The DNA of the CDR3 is TGTGCCAGCACTGGGGGACAGGGGGCTACCACAGATACGCAGTATTTT. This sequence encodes CASTGGQGATTDTQYF.

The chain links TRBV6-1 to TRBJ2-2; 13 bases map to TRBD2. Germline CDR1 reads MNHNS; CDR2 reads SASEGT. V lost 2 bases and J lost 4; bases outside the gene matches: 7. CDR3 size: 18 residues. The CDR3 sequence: CASSETSGRAGGTGELFF. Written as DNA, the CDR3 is TGTGCCAGCAGTGAAACTAGCGGGAGGGCCGGGGGCACCGGGGAGCTGTTTTTT.

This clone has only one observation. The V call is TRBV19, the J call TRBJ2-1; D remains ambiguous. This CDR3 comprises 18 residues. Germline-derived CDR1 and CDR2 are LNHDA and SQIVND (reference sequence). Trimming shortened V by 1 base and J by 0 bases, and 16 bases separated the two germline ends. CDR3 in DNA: TGTGCCAGTAGTATAGGGTTTCTCTTCTCGAGCTCCTACAATGAGCAGTTCTTC. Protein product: CASSIGFLFSSSYNEQFF.

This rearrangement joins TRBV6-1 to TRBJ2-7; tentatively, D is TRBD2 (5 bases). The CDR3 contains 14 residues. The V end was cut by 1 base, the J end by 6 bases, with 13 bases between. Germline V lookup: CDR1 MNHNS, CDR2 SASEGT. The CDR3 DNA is TGTGCCAGCAGTGAAGTCTCCCGGGGTGCCGAGCAGTACTTC. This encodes CASSEVSRGAEQYF.

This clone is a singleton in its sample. CDR3 nucleotide sequence: TGTGCCAGTAGGCTGGCGGGCTCTGGGGCCAACGTCCTGACTTTC. It specifies CASRLAGSGANVLTF. The V gene is TRBV19, the J gene TRBJ2-6, with D possibly matching TRBD2 (5 bases). V lost 6 bases and J lost 0, with 9 bases in between. In germline, CDR1 is LNHDA, CDR2 SQIVND (reference sequence). The CDR3 covers 15 residues.

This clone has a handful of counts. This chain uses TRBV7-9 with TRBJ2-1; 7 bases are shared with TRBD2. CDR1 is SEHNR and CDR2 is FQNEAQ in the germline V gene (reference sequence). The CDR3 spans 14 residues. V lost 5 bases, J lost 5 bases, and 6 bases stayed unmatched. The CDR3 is CASSPPGTNNEQFF. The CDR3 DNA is TGTGCCAGCAGCCCCCCCGGGACTAACAATGAGCAGTTCTTC.

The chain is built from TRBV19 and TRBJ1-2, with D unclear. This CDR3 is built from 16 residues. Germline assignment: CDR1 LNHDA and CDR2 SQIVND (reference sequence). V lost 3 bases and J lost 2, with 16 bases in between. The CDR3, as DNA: TGTGCCAGTAGTATTAGTACCGGTGCGGGGAACTATGGCTACACCTTC. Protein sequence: CASSISTGAGNYGYTF. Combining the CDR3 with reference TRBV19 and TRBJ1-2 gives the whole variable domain DGGITQSPKYLFRKEGQNVTLSCEQNLNHDAMYWYRQDPGQGLRLIYYSQIVNDFQKGDIAEGYSVSREKKESFPLTVTSAQKNPTAFYLCASSISTGAGNYGYTFGSGTRLTVV.

The DNA for the CDR3 is TGTGCCAGTAGTATAGTTGGGCAGGGGGCGTCTGGCTACACCTTC. Translating it yields CASSIVGQGASGYTF. This sequence joins TRBV19 and TRBJ1-2; 8 bases are a match to TRBD1. This CDR3 has 15 amino acids. The germline gives CDR1 LNHDA, CDR2 SQIVND (reference sequence). After removal of 1 base from V and 7 bases from J, the junction contained 8 bases not matched to a gene.

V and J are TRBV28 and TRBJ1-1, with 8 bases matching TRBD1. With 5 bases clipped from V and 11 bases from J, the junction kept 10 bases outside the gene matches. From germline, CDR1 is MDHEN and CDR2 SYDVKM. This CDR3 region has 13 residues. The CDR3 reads CASSITGQGVAFF. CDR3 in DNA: TGTGCCAGCAGTATAACAGGACAGGGCGTGGCTTTCTTT.

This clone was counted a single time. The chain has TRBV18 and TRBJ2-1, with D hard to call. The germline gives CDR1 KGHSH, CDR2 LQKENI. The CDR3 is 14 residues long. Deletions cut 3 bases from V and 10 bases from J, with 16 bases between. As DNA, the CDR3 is TGTGCCAGCTCACCTAGACGCTCAGGTGGGGAGCAGTTCTTC. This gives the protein CASSPRRSGGEQFF.

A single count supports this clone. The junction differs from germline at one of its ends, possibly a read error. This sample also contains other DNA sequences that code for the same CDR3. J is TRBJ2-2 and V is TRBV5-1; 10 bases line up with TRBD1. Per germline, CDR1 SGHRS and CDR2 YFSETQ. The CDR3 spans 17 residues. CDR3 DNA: TGCGCTAGCAGCAACACCGGGACAGGGGTTTTTGGCGGGGAGCTGTTTTTT. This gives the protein CASSNTGTGVFGGELFF.

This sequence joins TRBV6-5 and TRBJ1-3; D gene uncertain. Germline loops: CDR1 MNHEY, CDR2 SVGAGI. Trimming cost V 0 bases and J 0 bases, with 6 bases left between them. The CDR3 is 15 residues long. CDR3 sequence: CASSYSVSSGNTIYF. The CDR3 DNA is TGTGCCAGCAGTTACTCGGTCAGCTCTGGAAACACCATATATTTT.